This TCR beta chain was captured in a study of cytomegalovirus exposure and HLA in healthy donors. Broader study findings: Reported findings show TCR beta sequences accurately forecast HLA-A and HLA-B alleles in most subjects. Altogether, 164 TCR beta chains were recorded as cytomegalovirus-associated. There were several of the most significant clusters that appeared linked to common viral pathogens in a later analysis.

This CDR3 is 16 amino acids long. Germline CDR1 MDHEN, CDR2 SYDVKM. The V end lost 2 bases, the J end lost 2 bases, and 13 bases lay between the germline ends. Regarding this clone: The antigen is undetermined.

The PCR ran on 60 Vbeta and 13 Jbeta primers. As handled by the study authors: Among the unique TCR beta chains that a later analysis counted, about 81 million in all, roughly 9.9 million were shared. Data came from immunoSEQ multiplex PCR; TCRdb stores just in-frame clones and leaves some out. V and J calls and clone size are given by that table; D and trimming were obtained from the DNA. The sample data list 30,000 to 40,000 clones. The sample comprised PBMCs. This chain connects TRBV28 to TRBJ1-5, with D possibly being TRBD1 (6 bases). This receptor was obtained from a human donor in good health. In DNA, the CDR3 is TGTGCCAGCAGTTTAAACAGGGTGAATGGCAATCAGCCCCAGCATTTT. Residues: CASSLNRVNGNQPQHF.